These T cell receptor beta chains were read from a single sample in a study of cytomegalovirus exposure and HLA in healthy donors. Measured with immunoSEQ multiplex PCR; TCRdb has only the in-frame clones, and not every one. In the table there are approximately 210,000 clones, around 90% of which are singletons. Specimen: PBMCs. These receptors were obtained from a woman aged 18-29 years in good health and CMV-seronegative. CDR3s include the opening cysteine and the closing phenylalanine or tryptophan. The D gene is left open where the match is weak. Size tells how often a clone was seen (once, few, many) or the class of an expanded clone, and some rows leave it out.

clone size	V gene	J gene	D gene	CDR3 protein	CDR3 DNA
.	TRBV29-1	TRBJ2-3	.	CSVVLGLEADTQYF	TGCAGCGTTGTTCTAGGTCTAGAGGCAGATACGCAGTATTTT
.	TRBV12-5	TRBJ2-7	.	CASGFSPTSEQYF	TGTGCTAGTGGTTTCTCCCCGACTAGCGAGCAGTACTTC
once	TRBV5-6	TRBJ2-2	TRBD1	CASSLKGRQGSFGLFF	TGTGCCAGCAGCTTGAAAGGGAGACAGGGGTCCTTCGGGCTGTTTTTT
.	TRBV5-1	TRBJ2-1	TRBD2	CASSPGTSGRMVNEQFF	TGCGCCAGCAGCCCCGGGACTAGCGGGAGGATGGTGAATGAGCAGTTCTTC
.	TRBV11-2	TRBJ2-3	TRBD2	CASSSGLDGADTQYF	TGTGCCAGCAGCTCGGGACTAGATGGAGCAGATACGCAGTATTTT
.	TRBV28	TRBJ1-4	TRBD1	CASRSLRGTNEKLFF	TGTGCCAGCAGGTCCCTCAGGGGGACTAATGAAAAACTGTTTTTT
.	TRBV7-2	TRBJ1-2	TRBD1	CASIRDRVYYGYTF	TGTGCCAGCATCCGGGACAGGGTCTACTATGGCTACACCTTC
once	TRBV28	TRBJ2-3	TRBD2	CASSLGLGRRDTQYF	TGTGCCAGCAGTTTAGGACTAGGGCGGCGGGATACGCAGTATTTT
.	TRBV4-1	TRBJ2-2	TRBD2	CASSQDPNSGRARRHGELFF	TGCGCCAGCAGCCAAGACCCAAATAGCGGGAGGGCCCGACGTCATGGGGAGCTGTTTTTT
.	TRBV30	TRBJ2-1	.	CAWSSLFEQFF	TGTGCCTGGAGTTCTCTCTTTGAGCAGTTCTTC
.	TRBV6-5	TRBJ1-2	.	CASSRRRGYGYTF	TGTGCCAGCAGTCGCCGACGGGGCTATGGCTACACCTTC
.	TRBV5-6	TRBJ2-5	.	CASSLTGPKETQYF	TGTGCCAGCAGCTTAACAGGCCCAAAAGAGACCCAGTACTTC
.	TRBV5-1	TRBJ2-1	.	CASSLAFAGNEQFF	TGCGCCAGCAGCTTGGCCTTCGCGGGGAATGAGCAGTTCTTC
.	TRBV4-1	TRBJ1-1	TRBD1	CASSLRTGAGTEAFF	TGCGCCAGCAGCCTGCGGACAGGGGCAGGCACTGAAGCTTTCTTT
.	TRBV7-8	TRBJ2-1	TRBD2	CASSLNLRRGGINEQFF	TGTGCCAGCAGCTTAAATTTAAGGCGGGGGGGAATCAATGAGCAGTTCTTC
.	TRBV6-5	TRBJ2-3	.	CASTPGSGGYTQYF	TGTGCCAGCACCCCGGGATCCGGGGGTTATACGCAGTATTTT
.	TRBV20-1	TRBJ2-1	.	CSAGGYGEQFF	TGCAGTGCTGGCGGATATGGTGAGCAGTTCTTC
.	TRBV6-5	TRBJ2-3	.	CASSYSGGRTDTQYF	TGTGCCAGCAGTTACTCGGGGGGGCGCACAGATACGCAGTATTTT
.	TRBV7-6	TRBJ2-7	TRBD2	CASSLYVGGSSYEQYF	TGTGCCAGCAGCTTATACGTGGGAGGGAGCTCCTACGAGCAGTACTTC
few	TRBV5-4	TRBJ2-7	.	CASSSEGLSYEQYF	TGTGCCAGCAGCTCGGAGGGGCTCTCCTACGAGCAGTACTTC
once	TRBV7-2	TRBJ1-3	.	CASSLDIESSGNTIYF	TGTGCCAGCAGCTTAGATATAGAGAGCTCTGGAAACACCATATATTTT
once	TRBV28	TRBJ1-5	TRBD1	CASIPPGQINQPQHF	TGTGCCAGCATTCCGCCGGGACAGATCAATCAGCCCCAGCATTTT
once	TRBV30	TRBJ1-2	.	CAWSHTDRWLYGYTF	TGTGCCTGGAGCCATACTGACAGGTGGCTATATGGCTACACCTTC
.	TRBV7-8	TRBJ2-7	.	CASSPGQISYEQYF	TGTGCCAGCAGCCCCGGACAGATTTCCTACGAGCAGTACTTC
few	TRBV27	TRBJ1-2	TRBD1	CASSIGTARHGYTF	TGTGCCAGCAGTATAGGGACAGCCCGGCATGGCTACACCTTC
.	TRBV5-4	TRBJ2-3	TRBD2	CASSMGLAGTDTQYF	TGTGCCAGCAGCATGGGACTAGCGGGAACAGATACGCAGTATTTT
.	TRBV19	TRBJ1-2	.	CASSISSGSYGYTF	TGTGCCAGTAGTATTTCCAGCGGCAGCTATGGCTACACCTTC